The 9 T cell receptor beta chains listed next were all sequenced from one sample in a study of tumor-infiltrating lymphocytes in primary liver carcinoma. From 500 ng total RNA, TCR beta cDNA was generated with a primer in the constant region. ARM-PCR was slightly modified, and three nested multiplex PCR rounds with it gave rise to the TCR beta libraries. With TRBV1-TRBV30 forward primers and a C-beta reverse primer, the first two PCR rounds were run for approximately 10 cycles each. From the multiplex PCR reads, TCRdb called clonotypes with MiXCR, one entry per CDR3 protein. The sample includes about 320,000 distinct CDR3 sequences, roughly 60% of them seen just once. Unsorted whole blood yielded the blood RNA, and germline DNA was also extracted. Sequenced sample: peripheral blood. These receptors were collected from a woman in her 30s with primary liver carcinoma and hepatitis B virus infection.

This clonotype was observed a single time. A much larger clone sits a single nucleotide away, making a read error possible. The chain uses TRBV4-1 and TRBJ1-2, with TRBD1 matching 9 bases. Germline CDR1 and CDR2: MGHRA and YSYEKL. CDR3 length: 13 amino acids. The CDR3 nucleotides are TGCGCCAACAGCACAGGGGGCTTGTATGGCTACACCTTC. It yields the protein CANSTGGLYGYTF.

About this clonotype: The missing conserved phenylalanine or tryptophan at the end of this CDR3 makes a read error likely. The chain uses TRBV11-2 and TRBJ2-5, with TRBD1 identical over 8 bases. CDR3 size: 13 residues. CDR1 and CDR2 (germline): SGHAT, FQNNGV. CDR3 region: CVSSPDRGGTQYL. CDR3 sequence (DNA): TGTGTCAGCAGCCCTGACAGGGGAGGGACCCAGTACTTA.

Details on this clonotype: An end of the junction does not agree with germline; a read error may underlie this. The gene calls are TRBV14 and TRBJ1-2; no clear D. The CDR3 is 10 residues long. The germline gives CDR1 SGHDN, CDR2 FVKESK. The CDR3: CAGSQAGYTF. The CDR3 DNA sequence: TGTGCCGGCAGCCAAGCAGGCTACACCTTC.

This clonotype has more than one count but fewer than ten. This chain links TRBV6-6 with TRBJ2-1, with D possibly TRBD2 on 6 matching bases. The germline gives CDR1 MNHNY, CDR2 SVGAGI (reference sequence). V gave up 7 bases and J gave up 6 bases, with 19 bases separating them. The CDR3 runs to 15 residues. In DNA form, the CDR3 reads TGTGCCAGCAACCTGGGACTTATACCCGGCAATGAGCAGTTCTTC. It specifies CASNLGLIPGNEQFF.

As regards this clonotype: The junction shows a germline mismatch at one end, possibly a read error. The genes are TRBV4-1 and TRBJ1-3, with 10 bases lining up with TRBD1. Germline V gene sequence: CDR1 MGHRA, CDR2 YSYEKL. The CDR3 sequence is 15 residues long. The CDR3 reads CASSPGQGFGNIIYF. CDR3 bases: TGCGCCAGCAGCCCGGGACAGGGGTTCGGAAACATCATATATTTT.

V gene TRBV12-3 or TRBV12-4 combines with J gene TRBJ1-5; unclear D gene. V was clipped by 5 bases and J by 2 bases, with 7 bases between them. The CDR3 is 13 residues long. The CDR3 DNA reads as TGTGCCAGCAGTCAGATTCGCAATCAGCCCCAGCATTTT. Its translation: CASSQIRNQPQHF.

The chain is built from TRBV6-6 and TRBJ2-6; D call uncertain. With 2 bases removed from V and 0 bases from J, the gap between germline ends came to 11 bases. Germline values: CDR1 MNHNY, CDR2 SVGAGI (reference sequence). This CDR3 spans 17 amino acids. CDR3 DNA sequence: TGTGCCAGCAGTTACGTCCCACTTAGCTCTGGGGCCAACGTCCTGACTTTC. Residues: CASSYVPLSSGANVLTF.

With regard to this clonotype: This may stem from a read error, because a much larger clone lies one nucleotide away. The chain couples TRBV29-1 to TRBJ1-1; tentatively, D is TRBD1 (5 bases). The length of the CDR3 is 14 residues. The V gene's germline CDR1 is SQVTM and CDR2 ANQGSEA. CDR3 sequence reads: CSVEDLRRGTETFF. CDR3 coding DNA: TGCAGCGTTGAAGATCTTAGGAGAGGGACTGAAACTTTCTTT.

The chain combines TRBV7-9 with TRBJ2-1, with 8 positions matching TRBD2. The CDR3 loop spans 15 amino acids. Germline V gene data show CDR1 as SEHNR and CDR2 as FQNEAQ (reference sequence). The V and J ends lost 8 bases and 10 bases, in that order; junction bases with no gene match: 16. The CDR3 loop reads CASLRAGDIPWEQFF. DNA of the CDR3: TGTGCCAGCCTCCGAGCGGGGGACATTCCCTGGGAGCAGTTCTTC.